Listed here is a single T cell receptor (beta chain). Its antigen remains unknown. The sample comes from a study of T cell repertoires in cytomegalovirus infection. Study information: The study used recently identified HLA-C-restricted and well-studied HLA-B-restricted CMV epitopes.

Findings and caveats of the study: The study identified carriers of CMV plus the relevant HLA from cumulative public TCR beta family frequency.

Germline V gene lookup returns CDR1 SEHNR and CDR2 FQNEAQ (reference sequence). CDR3 length equals 14 residues. Trimming cost V 6 bases and J 3 bases, with 9 bases left between them. In TCRdb, the reads were re-called with MiXCR into one record per CDR3 protein. This repertoire shows 550,000 to 700,000 distinct CDR3 sequences, over 35% found once; its top ten account for 48%. The sample was cultured PBMCs, taken from culture after CMV antigen stimulation. This TCR was recovered from a human donor in good health (CMV status not recorded). Some clones in this sample may be carry-over from other donors' samples. The chain joins TRBV7-9 to TRBJ2-6; D gene unclear. The CDR3 loop is CASRKQFGANVLTF. The CDR3 DNA sequence: TGTGCCAGCAGGAAGCAGTTTGGGGCCAACGTCCTGACTTTC.